This is a list of T cell receptor beta chains from one sample in a study of T cell responses to AZD1222 COVID-19 vaccine. Produced via immunoSEQ multiplex PCR; TCRdb's table is partial and in-frame only. Of about 110,000 clones in the sample, 85% to 95% are singletons; the top ten hold over 6.5%. The source material was peripheral blood, sampled on day 0 of AZD1222 vaccination. These receptors all come from an adult in good health. Each CDR3 is given with its conserved first and last residue. Fields, in order: D gene, J gene, V gene, clone size, CDR3 DNA, CDR3 protein. A D gene is named only where the DNA matches it firmly. Where a row states a size, it is once, few, many or the class of an expanded clone; other rows omit it.

d_gene: TRBD2
j_gene: TRBJ2-7
v_gene: TRBV2
abundance: .
CDR3nt: TGTGCCACAGGACTAGCGGGGGACGGCGAGCAGTACTTC
CDR3aa: CATGLAGDGEQYF

d_gene: TRBD1
j_gene: TRBJ2-7
v_gene: TRBV5-5
abundance: .
CDR3nt: TGTGCCAGCAGCCCCGGACAGGGCGCCTCCGAGCAGTACTTC
CDR3aa: CASSPGQGASEQYF

d_gene: .
j_gene: TRBJ2-6
v_gene: TRBV5-1
abundance: .
CDR3nt: TGCGCCAGCAGCTTGGAGGCTTCGGGCTTCTCTGGGGCCAACGTCCTGACTTTC
CDR3aa: CASSLEASGFSGANVLTF

d_gene: TRBD1
j_gene: TRBJ2-7
v_gene: TRBV27
abundance: once
CDR3nt: TGTGCCAGCAGTCCTGGGGACAGGGGCTACGAGCAGTACTTC
CDR3aa: CASSPGDRGYEQYF

d_gene: .
j_gene: TRBJ1-2
v_gene: TRBV9
abundance: .
CDR3nt: TGTGCCAGCAGCGTTTCGGGGGTTAACTATGGCTACACCTTC
CDR3aa: CASSVSGVNYGYTF

d_gene: .
j_gene: TRBJ2-1
v_gene: TRBV6-5
abundance: .
CDR3nt: TGTGCCAGCACCCCCTTAGGGCAGAGCAATGAGCAGTTCTTC
CDR3aa: CASTPLGQSNEQFF

d_gene: .
j_gene: TRBJ2-2
v_gene: TRBV6-4
abundance: medium-sized
CDR3nt: TGTGCCAGCAGTGACTCGGACACCGGGGAGCTGTTTTTT
CDR3aa: CASSDSDTGELFF

d_gene: TRBD1
j_gene: TRBJ1-2
v_gene: TRBV15
abundance: .
CDR3nt: TGTGCCACCAGCAACCGGGAAGGGGGACAGGGAGGCTACACCTTC
CDR3aa: CATSNREGGQGGYTF

d_gene: .
j_gene: TRBJ2-2
v_gene: TRBV24-1
abundance: .
CDR3nt: TGTGCCACCAGTGAATGGGACTCCCCCGGGGAGCTGTTTTTT
CDR3aa: CATSEWDSPGELFF

d_gene: .
j_gene: TRBJ2-2
v_gene: TRBV18
abundance: .
CDR3nt: TGTGCCAGCTCACCAGCGGACCGTACCGGGGAGCTGTTTTTT
CDR3aa: CASSPADRTGELFF

d_gene: .
j_gene: TRBJ2-3
v_gene: TRBV5-1
abundance: .
CDR3nt: TGCGCCAGCAGCTACCGATCTAGTACCCCTGCCCGGGATACGCAGTATTTT
CDR3aa: CASSYRSSTPARDTQYF

d_gene: .
j_gene: TRBJ1-2
v_gene: TRBV9
abundance: .
CDR3nt: TGTGCCAGCAGCGCCGCGGGGGATAACTATGGCTACACCTTC
CDR3aa: CASSAAGDNYGYTF

d_gene: TRBD2
j_gene: TRBJ2-1
v_gene: TRBV5-1
abundance: once
CDR3nt: TGCGCCAGCAGCGGACTAGCGGGGGGCCAACGGGAGCAGTTCTTC
CDR3aa: CASSGLAGGQREQFF

d_gene: TRBD1
j_gene: TRBJ1-6
v_gene: TRBV28
abundance: .
CDR3nt: TGTGCCAGCAGTGGGTACGGGGGACAGGGGGTTGGTTCACCCCTCCACTTT
CDR3aa: CASSGYGGQGVGSPLHF

d_gene: .
j_gene: TRBJ1-2
v_gene: TRBV6-2/TRBV6-3
abundance: .
CDR3nt: TGTGCCAGCAGTTACTCTTTGAGGGACGGCTACACCTTC
CDR3aa: CASSYSLRDGYTF

d_gene: .
j_gene: TRBJ2-1
v_gene: TRBV19
abundance: .
CDR3nt: TGTGCCAGTAGTATAGATGTTGGACTGAGCTCCTACAATGAGCAGTTCTTC
CDR3aa: CASSIDVGLSSYNEQFF